The 19 T cell receptor beta chains below all came from one sample that was sequenced in a study of radiotherapy plus CTLA-4 blockade in lung cancer. Method: immunoSEQ multiplex PCR; TCRdb's copy keeps in-frame clones and lacks some. The sample carries tens of thousands of clones, 70% to 80% recorded once. The sequences come from peripheral blood, collected from a patient treated with radiotherapy plus ipilimumab. All receptors derive from a human donor with non-small cell lung cancer who had stable disease on radiotherapy plus ipilimumab.

The chain couples TRBV18 to TRBJ1-2; tentative D call: TRBD1 (5 bases). Trimming removed 1 base from V and 6 bases from J, with 12 bases in between. The CDR3 is 14 amino acids. Germline CDR1 KGHSH, CDR2 LQKENI. The CDR3: CASSPLETGDGYTF. The CDR3 DNA follows: TGTGCCAGCTCACCACTAGAAACGGGGGATGGCTACACCTTC.

The gene calls are TRBV14 and TRBJ2-1; 9 bases align to TRBD2. Trimming removed 0 bases from V and 0 bases from J; junction bases left unmatched: 12. Germline loops: CDR1 SGHDN, CDR2 FVKESK. This CDR3 is built from 20 residues. Here the CDR3 DNA reads TGTGCCAGCAGCCAAGATTACGCCGGGACTAGCAAGAGCTCCTACAATGAGCAGTTCTTC. Its translation is CASSQDYAGTSKSSYNEQFF. The complete variable domain, with remaining parts taken from reference TRBV14 and TRBJ2-1, reads EAGVTQFPSHSVIEKGQTVTLRCDPISGHDNLYWYRRVMGKEIKFLLHFVKESKQDESGMPNNRFLAERTGGTYSTLKVQPAELEDSGVYFCASSQDYAGTSKSSYNEQFFGPGTRLTVL.

V is TRBV7-9 and J is TRBJ2-7, with D perhaps assigned TRBD1 or TRBD2 (5 bases each). The CDR3 is made up of 13 amino acids. Germline loops: CDR1 SEHNR, CDR2 FQNEAQ (reference sequence). Trimming pared 3 bases from V and 4 bases from J, leaving 10 bases between. This CDR3 reads CASSFFGTYEQYF. The CDR3 DNA follows: TGTGCCAGCAGCTTTTTTGGGACGTACGAGCAGTACTTC.

J is TRBJ2-1 and V is TRBV27; the D gene could be TRBD1 or TRBD2 (6 bases each). Deletions cut 3 bases from V and 10 bases from J, with 10 bases between. Germline V CDR1 and CDR2: MNHEY, SMNVEV (reference sequence). There are 12 residues in the CDR3. The CDR3 DNA is TGTGCCAGCAGTTTCGAGGGGGGCGAGCAGTTCTTC. This translates into CASSFEGGEQFF.

The chain joins TRBV5-1 to TRBJ2-7; D gene ambiguous. CDR3 length equals 15 residues. Trimming took off 2 bases at V and 0 bases at J, with 12 bases between the two ends. The germline V gene encodes CDR1 SGHRS and CDR2 YFSETQ. This CDR3 reads CASSLGQAASYEQYF. The CDR3 DNA reads as TGCGCCAGCAGCTTAGGTCAGGCTGCCTCCTACGAGCAGTACTTC.

A note on this clone: At one boundary the junction diverges from the germline segment, which might be a read error. The chain links TRBV29-1 to TRBJ1-2; 7 bases match TRBD1. The germline V gene encodes CDR1 SQVTM and CDR2 ANQGSEA. This CDR3 is 14 amino acids long. This chain's CDR3 is CSAEGDRPIDGYTF. The DNA of the CDR3 is TGCAGCGCTGAAGGGGACAGACCTATTGATGGCTACACCTTC.

The CDR3 sequence: CASSQDYGGSYEKLFF. The DNA of the CDR3 is TGCGCCAGCAGCCAAGATTATGGAGGATCTTATGAAAAACTGTTTTTT. The gene calls are TRBV4-1 and TRBJ1-4; D unclear. Germline values: CDR1 MGHRA, CDR2 YSYEKL. The V gene lost 0 bases and the J gene lost 6 bases, with 14 bases spanning the gap. There are 16 residues in the CDR3.

This clone was found once. The chain recombines TRBV5-6 with TRBJ1-5; D call uncertain. Trimming shortened V by 3 bases and J by 5 bases, and 15 bases separated the two germline ends. The CDR3 totals 15 residues. The germline V gene has CDR1 SGHDT and CDR2 YYEEEE. CDR3 sequence (DNA): TGTGCCAGCAGCTCCAGTATAACGGGAGATCAGCCCCAGCATTTT. Translation: CASSSSITGDQPQHF.

CDR3 nucleotides: TGTGCCAGCAGCTTGGATCCCTTAGGGGCCCGCACCTTC. Its protein is CASSLDPLGARTF. The rearrangement uses TRBV5-4 and TRBJ1-2; possible D gene TRBD1, 5 bases. The germline V gene has CDR1 SGHNT and CDR2 YYREEE (reference sequence). V was shortened by 0 bases and J by 13 bases, with 16 bases between the two germline ends. This CDR3 has 13 residues.

This chain joins TRBV4-3 and TRBJ1-3, with 11 bases matching TRBD1. V was clipped by 4 bases and J by 3 bases; unmatched bases: 5. Germline CDR1 LGHNA, CDR2 YSLEER. The CDR3 covers 16 residues. The CDR3 protein is CASSPGQGAIGNTIYF. DNA for the CDR3: TGCGCCAGCAGCCCCGGACAGGGGGCAATTGGAAACACCATATATTTT.

V is TRBV6-1 and J is TRBJ1-5; D uncertain. Germline-derived CDR1 and CDR2 are MNHNS and SASEGT. Trimming left V 7 bases short and J 1 base short, with 5 bases between. This CDR3 comprises 12 residues. CDR3 region: CASTGSNQPQHF. CDR3 in DNA: TGTGCCAGCACTGGCAGCAATCAGCCCCAGCATTTT.

V and J are TRBV21-1 and TRBJ2-7. TRBV21-1 is classified as a pseudogene. The CDR3 runs 14 residues. The CDR3 nucleotides read TGTGCCAGCAGCAAAGCACCATACTCCTACGAGCAGTACTTC. It encodes CASSKAPYSYEQYF.

The chain couples TRBV6-1 to TRBJ1-1, with 8 bases matching TRBD1. V shed 6 bases and J 4 bases; nucleotides not matched to a gene: 4. Per the germline V gene, CDR1 is MNHNS and CDR2 is SASEGT. This CDR3 has 13 amino acids. CDR3 bases: TGTGCCAGCAGAAAGACAGGGGTCACTGAAGCTTTCTTT. Its translation: CASRKTGVTEAFF.

The rearrangement links TRBV30 to TRBJ1-2, with D unclear. CDR1 and CDR2 (germline): GTSNPN, SVGIG (reference sequence). V was cut by 4 bases and J by 3 bases, with 12 bases left in between. CDR3 size: 13 residues. In DNA form, the CDR3 reads TGTGCCTGGACTGGGCCCGGTTACTATGGCTACACCTTC. Translated: CAWTGPGYYGYTF.

The table lists this clone with a few counts. This chain uses TRBV6-5 with TRBJ1-5; 11 nucleotides align to TRBD1. Trimming took 5 bases from V and 7 from J; bases not matched to a gene: 7. The germline gives CDR1 MNHEY, CDR2 SVGAGI. There are 15 residues in the CDR3. Written as DNA, the CDR3 is TGTGCCAGCAGTGGGGGACAGGGGGGAGGACAGCCCCAGCATTTT. Translated, it gives CASSGGQGGGQPQHF.

The V and J genes are TRBV7-2 and TRBJ1-1; TRBD1 agrees at 8 bases. The CDR3 runs 17 residues. Germline assignment: CDR1 SGHTA and CDR2 FQGNSA. With V trimmed by 4 bases and J by 5 bases, 15 bases remained unmatched. CDR3 sequence reads: CASSSRAPGQGRTEAFF. The CDR3 coding sequence is TGTGCCAGCAGCTCCAGAGCCCCTGGACAGGGTCGTACTGAAGCTTTCTTT.

This sequence joins TRBV6-5 and TRBJ2-2; D is ambiguous. The germline V and J ends were trimmed by 5 bases and 5 bases, with 12 bases remaining between them. The CDR3 loop spans 14 amino acids. Per the germline V gene, CDR1 is MNHEY and CDR2 is SVGAGI. CDR3 nucleotide sequence: TGTGCCAGCAGTGAGGCCCAATCGACCGGGGAGCTGTTTTTT. Translating gives CASSEAQSTGELFF.

V is TRBV6-5 and J is TRBJ1-5; 10 positions match TRBD1. CDR1 and CDR2 (germline): MNHEY, SVGAGI. CDR3 size: 12 residues. With V trimmed by 6 bases and J by 10 bases, 3 bases remained unmatched. CDR3 in DNA: TGTGCCAGCAGCAAGACAGGGGGCCCCCAGCATTTT. It is translated as CASSKTGGPQHF.

The chain has TRBV2 and TRBJ2-5; TRBD1 agrees at 7 bases. The germline gives CDR1 SNHLY, CDR2 FYNNEI. The CDR3 has 14 amino acids. V lost 6 bases and J lost 4; bases outside the gene matches: 8. The CDR3, as DNA: TGTGCCAGCAGGACTGTAGGGGGCACAGAGACCCAGTACTTC. Protein product: CASRTVGGTETQYF.